The entry below gives a single T cell receptor (beta chain) sequence along with its context. Its antigen remains unknown. These data come from a study of shared clonotypes between healthy human individuals. Study-level points and caveats: Shared across a handful of donors were 5% to 6% of the naive CD4 clonotypes.

Sequencing was performed with immunoSEQ multiplex PCR; in TCRdb, only in-frame clones are kept and a portion is missing. The sample lists roughly 110,000 clones; about 70% were seen once. The germline V gene has CDR1 SGHRS and CDR2 YFSETQ. Trimming at V came to 0 bases and at J to 0 bases, leaving 16 bases not matched to a gene. CDR3 size: 22 residues. This receptor was identified in a woman aged 25 to 39 in good health. Input material: memory CD8+ T cells sorted from blood. The subset was: CD45RO+ cells pooled with CCR7-negative TemRA cells. The chain joins TRBV5-1 to TRBJ2-4; 12 positions match TRBD2. The CDR3 sequence: CASSLGVLAGGPASLAKNIQYF. The DNA for the CDR3 is TGCGCCAGCAGCTTGGGAGTCCTAGCGGGAGGGCCTGCCTCCTTAGCCAAAAACATTCAGTACTTC.